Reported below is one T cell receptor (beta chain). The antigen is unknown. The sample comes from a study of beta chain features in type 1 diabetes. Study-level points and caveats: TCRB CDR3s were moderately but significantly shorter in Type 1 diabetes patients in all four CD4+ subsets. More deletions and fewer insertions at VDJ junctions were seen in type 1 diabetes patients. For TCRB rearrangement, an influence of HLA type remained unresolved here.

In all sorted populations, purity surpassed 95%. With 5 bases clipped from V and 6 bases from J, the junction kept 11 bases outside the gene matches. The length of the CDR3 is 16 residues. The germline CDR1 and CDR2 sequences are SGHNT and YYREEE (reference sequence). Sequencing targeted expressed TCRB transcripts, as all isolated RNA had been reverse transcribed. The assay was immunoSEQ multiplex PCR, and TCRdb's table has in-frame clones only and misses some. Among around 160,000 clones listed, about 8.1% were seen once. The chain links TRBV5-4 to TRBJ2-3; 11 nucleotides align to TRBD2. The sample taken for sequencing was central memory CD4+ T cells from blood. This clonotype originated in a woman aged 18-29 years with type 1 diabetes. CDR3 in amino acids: CASSPGLSGGADTQYF. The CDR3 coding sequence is TGTGCCAGCAGTCCGGGCCTTAGCGGGGGGGCGGATACGCAGTATTTT.